This is a list of T cell receptor beta chains from one sample in a study of blood T cell repertoires in COVID-19. The repertoire was sequenced with immunoSEQ multiplex PCR; TCRdb's copy has only in-frame clones and lacks some. Found here are around 100,000 clones, under 85% of them singletons; the top ten hold about a quarter. Source material: peripheral blood. The receptors originated from a human donor in a cohort sampled during active COVID-19. Both conserved end residues are part of each CDR3. D genes are given only for firm matches. A clone size is listed for some rows: how often the clone was seen (once, few, many), or a class if it is expanded.

clone size	V gene	D gene	J gene	CDR3 length	CDR3 DNA	CDR3 protein
once	TRBV27	NA	TRBJ1-6	12	TGTGCCAGCAGTTTCCCGAATTCACCCCTCCACTTT	CASSFPNSPLHF
NA	TRBV20-1	TRBD1	TRBJ1-6	14	TGCAGTGCTAGTACCGGGACAGGGGAATCACCCCTCCACTTT	CSASTGTGESPLHF
NA	TRBV4-1	NA	TRBJ1-5	15	TGCGCCAGCAGCCAATCCGAAAACGCGGGTCAGCCCCAGCATTTT	CASSQSENAGQPQHF
few	TRBV28	TRBD1	TRBJ2-5	14	TGTGCCAGCAGGACAGGGGGAGGGCAAGAGACCCAGTACTTC	CASRTGGGQETQYF
once	TRBV4-1	NA	TRBJ1-1	13	TGCGCCAGCAGCCAAGAAGGGGCCACTGAAGCTTTCTTT	CASSQEGATEAFF
NA	TRBV19	NA	TRBJ1-5	16	TGTGCCAGTAGTATGGTGTCAGGTTATAGCAATCAGCCCCAGCATTTT	CASSMVSGYSNQPQHF
NA	TRBV3-1/TRBV3-2	NA	TRBJ1-1	15	TGTGCCAGCAGCCAAGGTGCCGGGTTGAACACTGAAGCTTTCTTT	CASSQGAGLNTEAFF
NA	TRBV7-8	TRBD1	TRBJ1-2	17	TGTGCCAGCAGCTTAGATCACACAGGGGGCGCTGGCTATGGCTACACCTTC	CASSLDHTGGAGYGYTF
NA	TRBV15	NA	TRBJ1-5	13	TGTGCCACCAGCAGGGCACGGGGGGAGCCCCAGCATTTT	CATSRARGEPQHF
NA	TRBV9	TRBD2	TRBJ2-3	15	TGTGCCAGCAGCGTAGGTCCTAGCGGGGGGAATACGCAGTATTTT	CASSVGPSGGNTQYF
NA	TRBV28	TRBD1	TRBJ1-2	15	TGTGCCAGCAGTTTAGGGGACAGGGAACGGGGCGGCTACACCTTC	CASSLGDRERGGYTF
once	TRBV19	NA	TRBJ1-5	13	TGTGCCAGTGATGAGGGTGGGGTCCAGCCCCAGCATTTT	CASDEGGVQPQHF
NA	TRBV7-2	TRBD1	TRBJ1-5	17	TGTGCCAGCAGCATGGGACAGGGGTTCGCTAGCAATCAGCCCCAGCATTTT	CASSMGQGFASNQPQHF
NA	TRBV3-1/TRBV3-2	TRBD1	TRBJ2-3	18	TGTGCCAGCAGCCAAAGATCCCGGACAGGGGGCGGCACAGATACGCAGTATTTT	CASSQRSRTGGGTDTQYF
NA	TRBV9	TRBD2	TRBJ2-1	15	TGTGCCAGCAGCGTAAGCGGGGGGTCATACAATGAGCAGTTCTTC	CASSVSGGSYNEQFF
NA	TRBV5-8	TRBD1	TRBJ1-1	15	TGTGCCAGCAGCTTCCCGACAGGGAGGTTAACTGAAGCTTTCTTT	CASSFPTGRLTEAFF